Below, 18 T cell receptor beta chains from the same sample are listed, as sequenced in a study of CD8 T cells in Susac syndrome. An amount of RNA that ranged from roughly 0.45 to 1 ug was reverse transcribed with random hexamers. TCRdb analysed the immunoSEQ multiplex PCR reads with MiXCR anew, one entry per CDR3 protein. This sample yields 150,000 to 200,000 distinct CDR3 sequences, of which 92% are seen a single time; roughly 0.08% belongs to the top ten. Sequenced: CD4+ T cells from PBMCs. All receptors come from a human donor in good health.

This clonotype was observed a handful of times. The rearrangement links TRBV12-3 or TRBV12-4 to TRBJ1-2; TRBD1 matches 7 bases. With V trimmed by 6 bases and J by 0 bases, 1 base remained unmatched. This CDR3 has 13 amino acids. The CDR3 region is CASRGTANYGYTF. DNA for the CDR3: TGTGCCAGCAGGGGGACAGCTAACTATGGCTACACCTTC.

V gene TRBV27 combines with J gene TRBJ2-6, with D hard to call. Trimming left V 6 bases short and J 2 bases short, with 11 bases between. The CDR3 is made up of 15 amino acids. From germline, CDR1 is MNHEY and CDR2 SMNVEV (reference sequence). The chain's CDR3 is CASRHPAAGANVLTF. In DNA, the CDR3 is TGTGCCAGCAGGCATCCGGCCGCTGGGGCCAACGTCCTGACTTTC.

The chain carries TRBV5-4 and TRBJ2-3; the D gene is possibly TRBD1 (5 bases). There are 16 residues in the CDR3. Germline assignment: CDR1 SGHNT and CDR2 YYREEE (reference sequence). Trimming removed 2 bases from V and 1 base from J, with 14 bases in between. CDR3 sequence reads: CASSFVQGSGTDTQYF. The CDR3 coding sequence is TGTGCCAGCAGCTTTGTCCAGGGTTCTGGCACAGATACGCAGTATTTT.

V usage is TRBV15 and J usage is TRBJ2-5; D call uncertain. The CDR3 is 14 residues long. Germline V lookup: CDR1 LNHNV, CDR2 YYDKDF (reference sequence). The V and J ends lost 0 bases and 2 bases respectively, with 7 bases between them. CDR3 sequence (DNA): TGTGCCACCAGCAGAGAAAACTCTCAAGAGACCCAGTACTTC. It specifies CATSRENSQETQYF.

This chain uses TRBV5-5 with TRBJ2-5, with 9 bases matching TRBD2. This CDR3 has 15 amino acids. Germline CDR1 is SGHKS and CDR2 is YYEKEE (reference sequence). The ends lost 0 bases at V and 4 bases at J; junction bases unmatched: 4. CDR3 in amino acids: CASSLAGTSRETQYF. CDR3 nucleotides: TGTGCCAGCAGCTTGGCCGGGACTAGCCGAGAGACCCAGTACTTC.

The chain uses TRBV2 and TRBJ2-7; the D is unclear. Germline values: CDR1 SNHLY, CDR2 FYNNEI. The CDR3 is 11 residues long. The V end was cut by 5 bases, the J end by 4 bases, with 6 bases between. The CDR3 spells CASSTEYEQYF. The DNA for the CDR3 is TGTGCCAGCAGTACGGAATACGAGCAGTACTTC.

V and J are TRBV19 and TRBJ2-3, with TRBD2 as a possible D gene (6 bases). The length of the CDR3 is 16 residues. Trimming pared 2 bases from V and 0 bases from J, leaving 12 bases between. Looked up from germline, CDR1 is LNHDA and CDR2 is SQIVND (reference sequence). In nucleotides, the CDR3 is TGTGCCAGTAGTATATACGGAGGGAGAAGCACAGATACGCAGTATTTT. As protein: CASSIYGGRSTDTQYF.

The chain employs TRBV6-5 and TRBJ1-2; D not resolved. Trimming pared 0 bases from V and 8 bases from J, leaving 13 bases between. Per germline, CDR1 MNHEY and CDR2 SVGAGI. This CDR3 region has 14 residues. This chain's CDR3 is CASSYSTAAWGYTF. CDR3 bases: TGTGCCAGCAGTTACTCGACGGCAGCGTGGGGCTACACCTTC.

The chain couples TRBV2 to TRBJ2-5; no clear D. The CDR3 has 13 amino acids. Per germline, CDR1 SNHLY and CDR2 FYNNEI. The V and J ends lost 6 bases and 1 base respectively, with 9 bases between them. This chain's CDR3 is CASRTGPQETQYF. CDR3 coding DNA: TGTGCCAGCAGGACCGGGCCCCAAGAGACCCAGTACTTC.

The chain links TRBV28 to TRBJ2-7, with D perhaps matching TRBD2 (7 bases). CDR1 MDHEN and CDR2 SYDVKM come from the germline V gene. Trimming removed 7 bases at V and 6 bases at J, with 19 bases between. This CDR3 comprises 14 residues. CDR3 amino acids: CASTLGGVTGEQYF. In DNA, the CDR3 is TGTGCCAGCACCTTAGGGGGGGTTACGGGCGAGCAGTACTTC.

The V call is TRBV25-1, the J call TRBJ1-1; D might be TRBD1 (5 bases). Germline CDR1 is MGHDK and CDR2 is SYGVNS. Trimming removed 2 bases from V and 14 bases from J, with 15 bases in between. CDR3 length equals 12 residues. This chain's CDR3 is CASSEQGIPGFF. In DNA form, the CDR3 reads TGTGCCAGCAGTGAACAGGGAATCCCTGGCTTCTTT.

The gene calls are TRBV15 and TRBJ1-5; D is unclear. In germline, CDR1 is LNHNV, CDR2 YYDKDF (reference sequence). The CDR3 contains 15 residues. The V end lost 1 base, the J end lost 14 bases, and 21 bases lay between the germline ends. The CDR3: CATSRVADWSPPKHF. The CDR3, as DNA: TGTGCCACCAGCAGAGTAGCGGACTGGTCCCCTCCGAAGCATTTT.

The chain couples TRBV10-3 to TRBJ2-3; TRBD2 matches 7 bases. CDR3 length equals 18 residues. V lost 5 bases, J lost 0 bases, and 14 bases stayed unmatched. Germline V gives CDR1 ENHRY, CDR2 SYGVKD. The CDR3 region has the DNA TGTGCCATCAGTCTCGAGGAGACTAGCAGACCTAGCACAGATACGCAGTATTTT. The encoded protein is CAISLEETSRPSTDTQYF.

The chain joins TRBV2 to TRBJ1-2; D is unresolved. The CDR3 is made up of 12 amino acids. Trimming took 3 bases from V and 7 from J, leaving 9 bases between them. Germline lookup yields CDR1 SNHLY and CDR2 FYNNEI. The CDR3 DNA sequence: TGTGCCAGCAGTGACGGTGACTCTGGCTACACCTTC. Its protein is CASSDGDSGYTF.

This clonotype was seen just once. The V and J genes are TRBV7-3 and TRBJ2-2; 10 bases align to TRBD2. Germline V lookup: CDR1 SGHTA, CDR2 FQGTGA. Losses at the gene ends were 3 bases for V and 9 bases for J; bases not matched to a gene: 10. The CDR3 contains 16 residues. CDR3: CASSFSSGGGARELFF. DNA for the CDR3: TGTGCCAGCAGCTTCTCTAGCGGGGGAGGGGCCCGGGAGCTGTTTTTT. Based on the CDR3 plus reference TRBV7-3 and TRBJ2-2, the full variable domain is GAGVSQTPSNKVTEKGKYVELRCDPISGHTALYWYRQSLGQGPEFLIYFQGTGAADDSGLPNDRFFAVRPEGSVSTLKIQRTERGDSAVYLCASSFSSGGGARELFFGEGSRLTVL.

This sequence joins TRBV5-1 and TRBJ2-3; D not resolved. Germline assignment: CDR1 SGHRS and CDR2 YFSETQ. The CDR3 is 14 residues long. V lost 7 bases and J lost 3, with 15 bases in between. CDR3 in amino acids: CASGRTAGTDTQYF. The CDR3 nucleotides are TGCGCCAGCGGACGGACCGCAGGTACAGATACGCAGTATTTT.

This sequence joins TRBV7-2 and TRBJ2-3; 11 bases line up with TRBD1. The J segment lost 6 bases and the V segment lost 6 bases, leaving 5 bases of the junction unmatched. CDR1 is SGHTA, CDR2 FQGNSA, per germline. There are 14 residues in the CDR3. The CDR3 reads CASRTGQGVDTQYF. CDR3 in DNA: TGTGCCAGCAGAACGGGACAGGGGGTCGATACGCAGTATTTT. Looking up the rest from reference TRBV7-2 and TRBJ2-3 gives the full variable domain: GAGVSQSPSNKVTEKGKDVELRCDPISGHTALYWYRQSLGQGLEFLIYFQGNSAPDKSGLPSDRFSAERTGGSVSTLTIQRTQQEDSAVYLCASRTGQGVDTQYFGPGTRLTVL.

This clonotype was detected once. V gene TRBV12-3 or TRBV12-4 combines with J gene TRBJ1-6; D might be TRBD1 (5 bases). The CDR3 runs 17 residues. The V gene lost 6 bases and the J gene lost 10 bases, with 25 bases spanning the gap. CDR3 coding DNA: TGTGCCAGCAGCCAAACTATAGGATCTGGGGGAGGATCACCCCTCCACTTT. Its translation: CASSQTIGSGGGSPLHF.